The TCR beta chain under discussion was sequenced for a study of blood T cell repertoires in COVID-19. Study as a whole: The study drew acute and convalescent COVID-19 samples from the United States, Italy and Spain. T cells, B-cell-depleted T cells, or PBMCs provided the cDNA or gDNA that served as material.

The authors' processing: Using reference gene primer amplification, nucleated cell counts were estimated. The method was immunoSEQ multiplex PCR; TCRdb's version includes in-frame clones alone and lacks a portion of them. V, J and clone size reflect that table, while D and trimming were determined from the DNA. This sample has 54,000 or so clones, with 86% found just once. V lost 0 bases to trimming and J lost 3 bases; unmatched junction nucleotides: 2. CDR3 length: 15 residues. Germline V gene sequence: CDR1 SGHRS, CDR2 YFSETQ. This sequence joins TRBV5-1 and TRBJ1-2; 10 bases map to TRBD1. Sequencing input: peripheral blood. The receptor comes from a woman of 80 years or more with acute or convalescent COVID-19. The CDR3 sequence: CASSLAGTGDYGYTF. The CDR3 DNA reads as TGCGCCAGCAGCTTGGCCGGGACAGGGGACTATGGCTACACCTTC.